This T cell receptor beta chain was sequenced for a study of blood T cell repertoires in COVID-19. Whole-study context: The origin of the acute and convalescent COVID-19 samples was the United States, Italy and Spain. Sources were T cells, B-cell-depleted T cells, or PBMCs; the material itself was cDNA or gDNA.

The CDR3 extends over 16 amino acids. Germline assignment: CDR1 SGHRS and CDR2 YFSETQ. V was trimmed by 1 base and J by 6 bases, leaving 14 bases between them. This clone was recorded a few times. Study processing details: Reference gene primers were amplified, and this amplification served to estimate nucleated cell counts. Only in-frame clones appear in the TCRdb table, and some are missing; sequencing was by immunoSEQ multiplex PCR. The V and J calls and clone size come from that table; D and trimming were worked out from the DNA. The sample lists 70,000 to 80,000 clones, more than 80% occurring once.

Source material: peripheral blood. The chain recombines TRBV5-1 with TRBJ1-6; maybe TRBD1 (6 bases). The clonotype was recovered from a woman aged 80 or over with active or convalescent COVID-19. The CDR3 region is CASSLWGPPGNSPLHF. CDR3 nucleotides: TGCGCCAGCAGCTTGTGGGGGCCCCCGGGTAATTCACCCCTCCACTTT. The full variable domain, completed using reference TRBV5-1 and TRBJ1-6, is KAGVTQTPRYLIKTRGQQVTLSCSPISGHRSVSWYQQTPGQGLQFLFEYFSETQRNKGNFPGRFSGRQFSNSRSEMNVSTLELGDSALYLCASSLWGPPGNSPLHFGNGTRLTVT.